The 29 T cell receptor beta chains below all came from one sample that was sequenced in a study of neurological immune-mediated disorders. A single record per CDR3 protein comes from TCRdb applying MiXCR to the 5' RACE reads. The sample holds 55,000 to 75,000 distinct CDR3 sequences, 2% to 3% seen once. Sequencing was done on a sample of PBMCs. The receptors derive from a man aged 50 to 60 with multiple sclerosis.

This clonotype has a count of ten or more. The CDR3 nucleotides are TGTGCCAGCAGTTCTCCGGGAAATCAGCCCCAGCATTTT. Its translation is CASSSPGNQPQHF. The V and J genes are TRBV12-3 or TRBV12-4 and TRBJ1-5; D uncertain. The CDR3 runs to 13 residues. Trimming left V 4 bases short and J 4 bases short, with 8 bases between.

This clonotype came up many times. This sequence joins TRBV20-1 and TRBJ2-1; D is undetermined. This CDR3 has 17 residues. CDR1 is DFQATT, CDR2 SNEGSKA, per germline (reference sequence). V lost 1 base and J 1 base, leaving 17 bases between the germline ends. CDR3 sequence: CSARGPRLRISYNEQFF. The CDR3 DNA is TGCAGTGCTAGAGGCCCACGCCTCCGCATATCCTACAATGAGCAGTTCTTC.

This clonotype was seen many times. The chain uses TRBV7-9 and TRBJ2-1, with a tentative D call TRBD1 (6 bases). The germline gives CDR1 SEHNR, CDR2 FQNEAQ (reference sequence). This CDR3 has 14 residues. The V gene lost 7 bases and the J gene lost 4 bases, with 14 bases spanning the gap. This CDR3 reads CASKDRSPYNEQFF. DNA for the CDR3: TGTGCCAGCAAAGACAGGTCCCCATACAATGAGCAGTTCTTC.

This clonotype was recorded at least ten times. The genes are TRBV5-1 and TRBJ2-3; no clear D. V lost 0 bases to trimming and J lost 2 bases, with 1 base between them. The CDR3 has 12 residues. Germline-derived CDR1 and CDR2 are SGHRS and YFSETQ. The CDR3 loop is CASSLATDTQYF. In nucleotides, the CDR3 is TGCGCCAGCAGCTTGGCCACAGATACGCAGTATTTT.

In this sample, this clonotype turned up many times. This chain links TRBV5-8 with TRBJ1-5; D uncertain. The V end lost 4 bases, the J end lost 2 bases, and 10 bases lay between the germline ends. The CDR3 runs to 14 residues. The V gene's germline CDR1 is SGHTS and CDR2 YDEGEE. CDR3 sequence: CASSRPLGNQPQHF. In DNA, the CDR3 is TGTGCCAGCAGCCGTCCCCTGGGCAATCAGCCCCAGCATTTT.

The sample holds many counts of this clonotype. The chain recombines TRBV20-1 with TRBJ2-2; the match to TRBD2 covers 8 bases. J was trimmed by 4 bases and V by 2 bases; bases with no gene match: 6. Per the germline V gene, CDR1 is DFQATT and CDR2 is SNEGSKA (reference sequence). The CDR3 runs 15 residues. This CDR3 is CSARKRGGRTGELFF. Here the CDR3 DNA reads TGCAGTGCTAGAAAACGGGGGGGCCGCACCGGGGAGCTGTTTTTT.

This clonotype occurred many times. The CDR3 bases are TGTGCCAGCAGCTTAGATTGGGGGTCCTACGAGCAGTACTTC. This codes for CASSLDWGSYEQYF. This chain joins TRBV11-2 and TRBJ2-7, with D perhaps TRBD1 or TRBD2 (5 bases each). The germline V and J ends were trimmed by 0 bases and 1 base, with 7 bases remaining between them. The CDR3 extends over 14 amino acids. Germline assignment: CDR1 SGHAT and CDR2 FQNNGV.

This clonotype was picked up many times. CDR3 loop: CASSLGGLWTEAFF. In nucleotides, the CDR3 is TGTGCCAGCAGCTTGGGGGGACTTTGGACTGAAGCTTTCTTT. This chain joins TRBV5-6 and TRBJ1-1; possibly TRBD1 for D (5 bases). The CDR3 covers 14 residues. Between the trimmed V and J ends, which lost 0 bases and 5 bases, there was a span of 11 bases. Germline-derived CDR1 and CDR2 are SGHDT and YYEEEE.

This clonotype was recorded many times. The chain couples TRBV6-5 to TRBJ2-7, with D possibly being TRBD1 or TRBD2 (6 bases each). Per the germline V gene, CDR1 is MNHEY and CDR2 is SVGAGI. Trimming stripped 4 bases from V and 5 bases from J, with 15 bases between. CDR3 length equals 14 residues. The CDR3 sequence: CASSSTAGGHEQYF. In DNA, the CDR3 is TGTGCCAGCAGTTCCACGGCCGGGGGCCACGAGCAGTACTTC.

This clonotype was observed at least ten times. The chain joins TRBV5-1 to TRBJ2-7, with 8 bases that match TRBD2. The length of the CDR3 is 15 residues. Germline CDR1 and CDR2: SGHRS and YFSETQ. J lost 0 bases, V lost 1 base, and 3 bases had no gene match. The CDR3 DNA reads TGCGCCAGCAGCTTGAGTGGGACTAGCTCCTACGAGCAGTACTTC. Its protein product is CASSLSGTSSYEQYF.

Ten or more counts support this clonotype. This rearrangement joins TRBV5-1 to TRBJ2-7, with 10 positions matching TRBD1. Germline V gives CDR1 SGHRS, CDR2 YFSETQ. Losses at the gene ends were 1 base for V and 5 bases for J; bases not matched to a gene: 3. This CDR3 is 14 amino acids long. CDR3 protein: CASSLSGTGDEQYF. The CDR3 DNA is TGCGCCAGCAGCTTGTCGGGGACAGGGGACGAGCAGTACTTC.

This clonotype occurred many times. The V and J genes are TRBV29-1 and TRBJ1-2; no definite D call. The CDR3 contains 13 residues. Germline V CDR1 and CDR2: SQVTM, ANQGSEA. V lost 4 bases and J 0 bases, leaving 9 bases between the germline ends. The CDR3 region is CSVVGGSNYGYTF. CDR3 DNA sequence: TGCAGCGTTGTAGGAGGGTCTAACTATGGCTACACCTTC.

This clonotype was detected ten times or more. J is TRBJ1-1 and V is TRBV18, with D possibly matching TRBD1 (6 bases). The germline CDR1 and CDR2 sequences are KGHSH and LQKENI. The CDR3 spans 15 residues. V was clipped by 2 bases and J by 7 bases, with 17 bases between them. DNA for the CDR3: TGTGCCAGCTCACCAAAACGTACAGGGTTTAATGAAGCTTTCTTT. Translation gives CASSPKRTGFNEAFF. The full variable domain, with the rest looked up from reference TRBV18 and TRBJ1-1, is NAGVMQNPRHLVRRRGQEARLRCSPMKGHSHVYWYRQLPEEGLKFMVYLQKENIIDESGMPKERFSAEFPKEGPSILRIQQVVRGDSAAYFCASSPKRTGFNEAFFGQGTRLTVV.

This clonotype was counted many times. The chain employs TRBV12-3 or TRBV12-4 and TRBJ1-1; D is ambiguous. The CDR3 extends over 16 amino acids. V lost 6 bases to trimming and J lost 0 bases, with 17 bases between them. In DNA form, the CDR3 reads TGTGCCAGCAGGCCCCCGGATTGGAGGCTGAACACTGAAGCTTTCTTT. Its translation is CASRPPDWRLNTEAFF.

The table lists this clonotype with many counts. CDR3 nucleotides: TGTGCCAGCAGCTACCAGGGGATTAGCAATCAGCCCCAGCATTTT. This gives the protein CASSYQGISNQPQHF. The rearrangement joins TRBV6-2 or TRBV6-3 to TRBJ1-5, with TRBD1 as a possible D gene (6 bases). The ends were cut back, 6 bases at V and 0 bases at J, with 12 bases in the middle. Germline values: CDR1 MNHEY, CDR2 SVGEGT. The CDR3 runs to 15 residues.

At least ten counts were recorded for this clonotype. This chain uses TRBV10-3 with TRBJ2-5, with 8 positions matching TRBD2. With 2 bases clipped from V and 0 bases from J, the junction kept 5 bases outside the gene matches. CDR1 and CDR2 (germline): ENHRY, SYGVKD. The CDR3 is 16 amino acids. CDR3 DNA: TGTGCCATCAGTGAGGGAAGCGGGGGAAACCAAGAGACCCAGTACTTC. This codes for CAISEGSGGNQETQYF.

This clonotype was counted many times. J is TRBJ1-1 and V is TRBV3-1; D remains ambiguous. The CDR3 runs 13 residues. Between the trimmed V and J ends, which lost 1 base and 5 bases, there was a span of 8 bases. Germline CDR1 reads LGHDT; CDR2 reads YNNKEL (reference sequence). The CDR3 reads CASSQVLGTEAFF. The CDR3 DNA sequence: TGTGCCAGCAGCCAAGTCTTGGGGACTGAAGCTTTCTTT.

This clonotype was seen repeatedly, ten times or more. J is TRBJ2-5 and V is TRBV7-2; unclear D gene. Trimming removed 7 bases from V and 5 bases from J, with 8 bases in between. Germline values: CDR1 SGHTA, CDR2 FQGNSA. This CDR3 has 11 residues. The CDR3 DNA sequence: TGTGCCAGCAACCTTGGGGAGACCCAGTACTTC. Translation: CASNLGETQYF.

In this sample, this clonotype turned up many times. J is TRBJ1-2 and V is TRBV5-6; a possible D gene is TRBD1 (6 bases). The CDR3 totals 15 residues. Germline V gives CDR1 SGHDT, CDR2 YYEEEE. Trimming removed 4 bases at V and 4 bases at J, with 17 bases between. CDR3 DNA sequence: TGTGCCAGCAGCATACAGGGCATCAGGACCTATGGCTACACCTTC. It is translated as CASSIQGIRTYGYTF.

This clonotype was recorded many times. CDR3 sequence (DNA): TGTGCCAGCAGCGCAGGGGTTGTCACCGGGGAGCTGTTTTTT. It encodes CASSAGVVTGELFF. The chain recombines TRBV7-9 with TRBJ2-2, with D possibly matching TRBD1 (6 bases). V was cut by 5 bases and J by 4 bases, with 11 bases left in between. CDR3 length: 14 residues. Germline CDR1 is SEHNR and CDR2 is FQNEAQ (reference sequence).

This clonotype was observed at least ten times. This chain connects TRBV6-5 to TRBJ2-7; the match to TRBD1 covers 9 bases. The CDR3 runs to 15 residues. The germline V gene has CDR1 MNHEY and CDR2 SVGAGI. V lost 2 bases and J lost 1; bases outside the gene matches: 3. CDR3 region: CASSYRGTGSYEQYF. Here the CDR3 DNA reads TGTGCCAGCAGTTACAGGGGGACAGGGTCCTACGAGCAGTACTTC.

This clonotype was counted at least ten times. This rearrangement joins TRBV7-2 to TRBJ1-5; no clear D gene. The length of the CDR3 is 15 residues. Looked up from germline, CDR1 is SGHTA and CDR2 is FQGNSA. V lost 0 bases to trimming and J lost 0 bases, with 6 bases between them. CDR3 nucleotide sequence: TGTGCCAGCAGCTTAGCCGGAAATAGCAATCAGCCCCAGCATTTT. This sequence encodes CASSLAGNSNQPQHF.

This clonotype was seen at least ten times. The chain has TRBV5-1 and TRBJ1-1; no reliable D call. The V and J ends lost 0 bases and 6 bases respectively, with 12 bases between them. Germline assignment: CDR1 SGHRS and CDR2 YFSETQ. The CDR3 runs 14 residues. The CDR3 coding sequence is TGCGCCAGCAGCTTGGGTCTGGGAGAGGCTGAAGCTTTCTTT. It yields the protein CASSLGLGEAEAFF.

This clonotype has a count of ten or more. CDR3 coding DNA: TGTGCCAGTTGGGGACAGGGGGCGTTCGAGCAGTACTTC. Amino acids: CASWGQGAFEQYF. This chain uses TRBV6-2 or TRBV6-3 with TRBJ2-7, with 12 bases identical to TRBD1. Germline CDR1 MNHEY, CDR2 SVGEGT. The CDR3 runs to 13 residues. The V gene end was trimmed by 9 bases and the J gene end by 6 bases; junction bases not matched to a gene: 6.

The sample holds many counts of this clonotype. This chain connects TRBV6-5 to TRBJ1-2; TRBD1 is a possible D gene (6 bases). Trimming removed 8 bases from V and 6 bases from J, with 13 bases in between. Germline CDR1 and CDR2: MNHEY and SVGAGI. This CDR3 has 12 residues. The CDR3 bases are TGTGCCAGCGGGGGCAGGGTAGATGGCTACACCTTC. Encoded protein: CASGGRVDGYTF.

The sample holds many counts of this clonotype. This chain joins TRBV11-3 and TRBJ2-1; no definite D call. The germline V gene has CDR1 SGHNT and CDR2 YENEEA. The CDR3 contains 14 residues. V gave up 5 bases and J gave up 5 bases, with 13 bases separating them. CDR3: CASSMSGVDNEQFF. The DNA of the CDR3 is TGTGCCAGCAGCATGAGTGGGGTTGACAATGAGCAGTTCTTC.

Judged by abundance, this clonotype is medium-sized (0.01 to 0.1%). V usage is TRBV20-1 and J usage is TRBJ2-3, with D perhaps matching TRBD1 or TRBD2 (5 bases each). Trimming cost V 5 bases and J 6 bases, with 21 bases left between them. CDR1 DFQATT and CDR2 SNEGSKA come from the germline V gene (reference sequence). This CDR3 is built from 15 residues. CDR3 nucleotides: TGCAGTGCTCCCGCGGGTGGGGCGCTTCGGGATACGCAGTATTTT. It translates to CSAPAGGALRDTQYF.

This clonotype came up many times. The chain joins TRBV20-1 to TRBJ2-7; 9 nucleotides agree with TRBD2. With V trimmed by 2 bases and J by 7 bases, 9 bases remained unmatched. The CDR3 runs 14 residues. Germline V lookup: CDR1 DFQATT, CDR2 SNEGSKA (reference sequence). The CDR3 is CSARLAGGGREQYF. CDR3 in DNA: TGCAGTGCTAGACTTGCGGGGGGGGGCAGGGAGCAGTACTTC.

This clonotype appeared many times. The chain combines TRBV5-6 with TRBJ1-1; tentative D call: TRBD1 (6 bases). This CDR3 comprises 15 residues. Deletions cut 0 bases from V and 1 base from J, with 10 bases between. Germline loops: CDR1 SGHDT, CDR2 YYEEEE. The DNA for the CDR3 is TGTGCCAGCAGCTTGGGCCTACAGGGGAACACTGAAGCTTTCTTT. It translates to CASSLGLQGNTEAFF.